This T cell receptor (beta chain) stems from a study of OX40 agonist ivuxolimab in advanced cancers. Study details: Intravenous ivuxolimab at 0.01 to 10 mg/kg was given to patients every 2 weeks.

Blood sampling took place at baseline, cycle 4 day 1, and cycle 7 day 1. Measured with immunoSEQ multiplex PCR; TCRdb has only the in-frame clones, and not every one. The data contain roughly 81,000 clones, 80% to 90% of them singletons. The CDR3 runs 16 residues. Per the germline V gene, CDR1 is SNHLY and CDR2 is FYNNEI. The V gene lost 1 base and the J gene lost 9 bases, with 19 bases spanning the gap. General study findings and limits: There were, on average, more expanded clones in CD8+ T cells than in CD4+.

Relative to its sample, this clone is medium-sized (0.01 to 0.1%). The antigen remains undetermined. The chain employs TRBV2 and TRBJ1-5; D gene uncertain. The sequence came from an adult with an advanced solid tumor such as melanoma, head and neck, liver or kidney cancer. The starting material was CD4+ or CD8+ T cells sorted from blood, obtained in a trial of the OX40 agonist ivuxolimab. Written as DNA, the CDR3 is TGTGCCAGCAGTGAAGGGGCGGGAACAGTCGCCCGGCCCCAGCATTTT. Protein: CASSEGAGTVARPQHF.